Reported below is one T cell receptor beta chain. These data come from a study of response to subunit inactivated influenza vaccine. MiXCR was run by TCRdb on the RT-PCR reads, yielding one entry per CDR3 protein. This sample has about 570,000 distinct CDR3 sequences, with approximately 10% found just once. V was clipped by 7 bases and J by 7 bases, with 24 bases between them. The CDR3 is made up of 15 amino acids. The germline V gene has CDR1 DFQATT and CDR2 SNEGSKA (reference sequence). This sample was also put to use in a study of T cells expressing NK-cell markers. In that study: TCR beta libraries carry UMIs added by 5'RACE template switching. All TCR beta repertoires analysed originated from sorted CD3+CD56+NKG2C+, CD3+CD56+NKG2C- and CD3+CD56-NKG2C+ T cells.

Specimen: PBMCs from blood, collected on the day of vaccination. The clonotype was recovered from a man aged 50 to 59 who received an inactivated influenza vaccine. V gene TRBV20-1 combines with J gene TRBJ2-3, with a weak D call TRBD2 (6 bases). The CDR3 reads CSGDTGTRTFHTQYF. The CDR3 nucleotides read TGCAGTGGTGATACCGGGACTCGTACCTTCCATACGCAGTATTTT.